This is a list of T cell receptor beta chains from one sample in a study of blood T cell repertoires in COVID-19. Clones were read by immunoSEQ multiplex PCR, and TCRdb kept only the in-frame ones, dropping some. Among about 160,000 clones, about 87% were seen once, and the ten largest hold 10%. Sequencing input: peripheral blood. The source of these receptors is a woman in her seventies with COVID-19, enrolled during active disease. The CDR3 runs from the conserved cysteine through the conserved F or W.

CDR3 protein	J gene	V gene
CASSLDRGSGNTIYF	TRBJ1-3	TRBV28
CGTGVPANYGYTF	TRBJ1-2	TRBV28
CATSGGTGQETQYF	TRBJ2-5	TRBV24-1
CASTPSGDRVGGELFF	TRBJ2-2	TRBV27
CVSSQGVLRRASGNTIYF	TRBJ1-3	TRBV4-1
CASSLQGRDSPLHF	TRBJ1-6	TRBV5-1
CASSESGRGSGNTIYF	TRBJ1-3	TRBV6-1
CASSSPVDFYNSPLHF	TRBJ1-6	TRBV6-2/TRBV6-3
CASSYRQGGQPQHF	TRBJ1-5	TRBV6-5
CASSSPVPGLSNTEAFF	TRBJ1-1	TRBV14
CASSEADTTGYTIYF	TRBJ1-3	TRBV9
CATSRELGTYEQYF	TRBJ2-7	TRBV15
CASSPTGSNQPQHF	TRBJ1-5	TRBV7-8
CASSILTGNNEQFF	TRBJ2-1	TRBV28
CAARRRESGNTIYF	TRBJ1-3	TRBV10-3
CASSSKTGGKETQYF	TRBJ2-5	TRBV5-4
CASSFWAGGRQETQYF	TRBJ2-5	TRBV5-1
CARDGASVTGELFF	TRBJ2-2	TRBV30
CASSRSRGVKNEKLFF	TRBJ1-4	TRBV25-1
CASSSEYRDRSGYTF	TRBJ1-2	TRBV5-5
CAISTGPPDYEQYF	TRBJ2-7	TRBV10-3
CASSLGRGNQPQHF	TRBJ1-5	TRBV7-2
CASSSRQGDNYGYTF	TRBJ1-2	TRBV7-2
CASSPLAGGPYNEQFF	TRBJ2-1	TRBV28
CASSQGLAGSGTDTQYF	TRBJ2-3	TRBV4-1
CATSGGHFFEQFF	TRBJ2-1	TRBV24-1
CASSRLAPGQGAMNTEAFF	TRBJ1-1	TRBV18
CASSLRTGVHQPQHF	TRBJ1-5	TRBV28
CASTNRDRVSAFF	TRBJ1-1	TRBV19
CAWTPDSPNSGNTIYF	TRBJ1-3	TRBV30
CASSQEAVRVNTEAFF	TRBJ1-1	TRBV4-1
CASSPGASQETQYF	TRBJ2-5	TRBV5-4
CASSPRTRPYNEQFF	TRBJ2-1	TRBV18
CASMDLQGREQYF	TRBJ2-7	TRBV10-1
CASSGGATNEKLFF	TRBJ1-4	TRBV2
CASSFEGRAPPFF	TRBJ1-1	TRBV5-5
CASSSSRQGNEKLFF	TRBJ1-4	TRBV6-5
CASSSGLAGGWADTQYF	TRBJ2-3	TRBV28
CASSLRGGGTGNTEAFF	TRBJ1-1	TRBV7-3
CASSLDGANTQYF	TRBJ2-3	TRBV7-2
CASSRKDRGPLYYMNTEAFF	TRBJ1-1	TRBV4-2
CASSFPGRLRGTDTQYF	TRBJ2-3	TRBV11-2
CASSPHRPGGGEKLFF	TRBJ1-4	TRBV21-1
CASSRDTKGYGYTF	TRBJ1-2	TRBV14
CASRSQGTSPLHF	TRBJ1-6	TRBV12-3/TRBV12-4
CASIARRGRSIEQYF	TRBJ2-7	TRBV28
CASSSGQASNEQFF	TRBJ2-1	TRBV11-2
CASSQVQGATEAFF	TRBJ1-1	TRBV3-1/TRBV3-2
CASSSNRALLPPLHF	TRBJ1-6	TRBV7-8
CASSYSTEVDTEAFF	TRBJ1-1	TRBV6-6